A selection of T cell receptor beta chains follows, all from one sample in a study of T cell repertoires in cytomegalovirus infection. Their target antigens are unknown. MiXCR was run by TCRdb on the reads, yielding one entry per CDR3 protein. The top ten hold roughly 40% of the sample, which has about 120,000 distinct CDR3 sequences, around 31% seen once. This material consisted of CD8+ T cells from cultured PBMCs, taken from culture after CMV antigen stimulation. The receptors were sampled from a human donor in good health (CMV status not recorded). Some clones in this sample may be carry-over from other donors' samples. The CDR3 runs from the conserved cysteine through the conserved F or W. Each record gives: D gene, V gene, clone size, J gene, CDR3 protein. The D gene is left open where the match is weak. Clone size is given for some rows only: seen once, a few or many times, or a class if the clone is expanded.

.,TRBV11-3,.,TRBJ2-5,CASSRRQGREETQYF
TRBD1,TRBV5-4,.,TRBJ1-1,CASSIQGGTEAFF
.,TRBV19,.,TRBJ2-1,CASGAGTINEQFF
TRBD2,TRBV12-3/TRBV12-4,.,TRBJ2-5,CASSFWPPGYERGQETQYF
.,TRBV19,.,TRBJ1-5,CASAEYSNQPQHF
.,TRBV25-1,.,TRBJ2-3,CASSEFFQGDTDTQYF
TRBD2,TRBV19,.,TRBJ2-1,CASSPGGYNEQFF
.,TRBV7-2,.,TRBJ2-7,CASSGNGPYEQYF
.,TRBV7-9,.,TRBJ1-4,CASSLSGAVDEKLFF
TRBD2,TRBV27,.,TRBJ2-1,CASSLSSGGIYNEQFF
.,TRBV7-9,few,TRBJ1-1,CASSIGRPEAFF
.,TRBV9,few,TRBJ1-2,CASSVGGDGYTF
TRBD2,TRBV12-3/TRBV12-4,.,TRBJ2-7,CASSYGLAAFRSYEQYF
.,TRBV27,.,TRBJ1-1,CASTTGGSTEAFF
.,TRBV7-2,many,TRBJ1-1,CASSLESGFSTEAFF
.,TRBV11-2,.,TRBJ2-1,CASSLSMTSYNEQFF
.,TRBV28,few,TRBJ2-7,CASSLEGAQREQYF
.,TRBV7-2,many,TRBJ1-2,CASSLVGMDSTNYGYTF
TRBD2,TRBV12-3/TRBV12-4,.,TRBJ2-7,CASSSGGGSYEQYF
.,TRBV19,.,TRBJ1-1,CASSVTENTEAFF
TRBD2,TRBV27,few,TRBJ2-1,CASSLSAASGVYNEQFF
.,TRBV20-1,.,TRBJ2-1,CSASGQGDIYNEQFF
.,TRBV12-3/TRBV12-4,.,TRBJ2-5,CASSPAAGQETQYF
.,TRBV29-1,.,TRBJ2-1,CSVRTSPNEQFF
.,TRBV19,many,TRBJ2-7,CASSIESSAYYEQYF
.,TRBV6-2/TRBV6-3,.,TRBJ2-2,CASSHSPPAVGTGELFF
.,TRBV7-2,few,TRBJ2-1,CASSLAVWGAGAYNEQFF
.,TRBV5-4,few,TRBJ2-4,CASSLAAGMKNIQYF
.,TRBV7-8,.,TRBJ2-7,CASSQSSGLGYYEQYF
TRBD1,TRBV9,.,TRBJ2-7,CASTVGDRDGEQYF
.,TRBV20-1,.,TRBJ2-7,CSARSTETYEQYF
TRBD2,TRBV27,.,TRBJ2-7,CASSLAGETYEQYF
.,TRBV7-8,many,TRBJ2-2,CASSLDSGAIFPGELFF
.,TRBV20-1,.,TRBJ1-3,CSARLGRLWGNTIYF
.,TRBV7-6,few,TRBJ2-7,CASSQRGPYEQYF
.,TRBV7-8,many,TRBJ1-4,CASSLEESWANEKLFF
TRBD1,TRBV25-1,few,TRBJ2-7,CASSRTGGPYEQYF
.,TRBV15,.,TRBJ2-1,CATSRDRLTKNEQFF
.,TRBV19,once,TRBJ2-1,CASSIQGLNEQFF
.,TRBV20-1,.,TRBJ2-7,CSARGEGYEQYF
.,TRBV11-2,.,TRBJ2-1,CASSLLPGSYNEQFF
.,TRBV19,.,TRBJ2-7,CASSMGRGALYEQYF
.,TRBV4-1,.,TRBJ2-4,CASSQDPGALAKNIQYF
.,TRBV7-2,many,TRBJ2-3,CASSLARERTQYF
.,TRBV7-2,.,TRBJ2-7,CASSLRDEQYF
TRBD1,TRBV7-2,many,TRBJ1-6,CASSSRTGTGSLLHF
.,TRBV11-2,once,TRBJ1-1,CASSQSLGRNTEAFF
TRBD2,TRBV20-1,.,TRBJ2-1,CSAPPSGDYNEQFF
.,TRBV7-2,few,TRBJ2-7,CASSLSVSYEQYF
.,TRBV6-5,.,TRBJ2-2,CASSYLPPDETGELFF
.,TRBV2,.,TRBJ1-5,CASRRQVNQPQHF
.,TRBV19,.,TRBJ2-1,CASSMTEGGYNEQFF
.,TRBV5-4,.,TRBJ1-6,CASSLRNSPLHF
.,TRBV7-2,few,TRBJ2-3,CASSPYPTDTQYF